The T cell receptor (beta chain) described here comes from a study of blood T cell repertoires in COVID-19. Whole-study context: The analysed material was cDNA or gDNA that came from T cells, B-cell-depleted T cells, or PBMCs.

Study members were between about 18 and 95 years old and lived in 24 US regions. Assignment of participants to cohorts was predicated upon participant-reported clinical history. Clones were sequenced by immunoSEQ multiplex PCR, and TCRdb holds only the in-frame ones, with some missing. The sample contains approximately 440,000 clones, about 92% of which appear only once. The CDR3 totals 14 residues. The germline gives CDR1 SEHNR, CDR2 FQNEAQ (reference sequence). The V end was cut by 5 bases, the J end by 3 bases, with 13 bases between. Sequenced material: PBMCs or T cells enriched from blood (not recorded which). The rearrangement uses TRBV7-9 and TRBJ1-2; TRBD1 is a possible D gene (6 bases). The TCR sequence derives from a young man who had recovered from COVID-19. CDR3 in amino acids: CASSPTGYDYGYTF. DNA for the CDR3: TGTGCCAGCAGCCCTACAGGGTACGACTATGGCTACACCTTC.